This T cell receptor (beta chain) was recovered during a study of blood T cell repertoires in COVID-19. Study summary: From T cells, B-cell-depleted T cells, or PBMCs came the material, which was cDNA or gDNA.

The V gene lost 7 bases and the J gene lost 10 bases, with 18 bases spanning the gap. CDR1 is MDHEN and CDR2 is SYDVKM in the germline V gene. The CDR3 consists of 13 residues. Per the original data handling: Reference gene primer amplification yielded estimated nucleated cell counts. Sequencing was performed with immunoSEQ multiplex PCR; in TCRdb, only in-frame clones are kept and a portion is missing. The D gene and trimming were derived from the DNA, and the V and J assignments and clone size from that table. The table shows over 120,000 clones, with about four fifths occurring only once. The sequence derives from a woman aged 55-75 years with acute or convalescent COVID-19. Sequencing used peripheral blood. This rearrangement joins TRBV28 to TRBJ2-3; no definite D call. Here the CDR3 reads CASTLQSPTPQYF. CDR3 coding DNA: TGTGCCAGCACCCTTCAATCCCCGACACCGCAGTATTTT.